Presented here are 28 T cell receptor beta chains from one specimen sequenced in a study of blood T cell repertoires in COVID-19. Some clones are missing from TCRdb's copy, which holds only in-frame ones; the method was immunoSEQ multiplex PCR. The table lists about 170,000 clones, roughly 84% of them singletons. The sequenced sample was peripheral blood. The source is a woman at least 80 years old with active or convalescent COVID-19.

The V gene is TRBV19, the J gene TRBJ1-3; D is undetermined. The germline gives CDR1 LNHDA, CDR2 SQIVND (reference sequence). V was cut by 5 bases and J by 4 bases, with 6 bases left in between. The CDR3 spans 12 residues. The chain's CDR3 is CASSVQGNTIYF. CDR3 coding DNA: TGTGCCAGTAGTGTACAAGGAAACACCATATATTTT.

The chain joins TRBV7-2 to TRBJ1-5; the D gene is possibly TRBD1 (6 bases). The germline CDR1 and CDR2 sequences are SGHTA and FQGNSA. The CDR3 spans 14 residues. V lost 9 bases, J lost 3 bases, and 15 bases lay in between. The CDR3 loop is CARWNRDNNQPQHF. CDR3 sequence (DNA): TGTGCCAGGTGGAATCGGGACAACAATCAGCCCCAGCATTTT.

This chain links TRBV4-2 with TRBJ1-4; TRBD1 is a possible D gene (6 bases). This CDR3 is 16 amino acids long. Germline values: CDR1 LGHNA, CDR2 YNFKEQ. The V and J ends lost 2 bases and 3 bases respectively, with 13 bases between them. The CDR3 loop is CASSQTHRDPNEKLFF. The CDR3 DNA is TGTGCCAGCAGCCAAACTCACAGGGATCCTAATGAAAAACTGTTTTTT.

J is TRBJ2-3 and V is TRBV5-1; TRBD2 matches at 15 bases. J lost 3 bases, V lost 4 bases, and 3 bases had no gene match. CDR1 and CDR2 (germline): SGHRS, YFSETQ. CDR3 size: 16 residues. The CDR3, as DNA: TGCGCCAGCAGCAAGGGACTAGCGGGAGGAACAGATACGCAGTATTTT. Translated: CASSKGLAGGTDTQYF.

This clone was detected only a few times. This chain links TRBV19 with TRBJ2-5; D is uncertain. Germline assignment: CDR1 LNHDA and CDR2 SQIVND (reference sequence). V lost 3 bases and J 0 bases, leaving 11 bases between the germline ends. This CDR3 has 15 residues. CDR3 nucleotides: TGTGCCAGTAGTATCGTCGACGGGTACCAAGAGACCCAGTACTTC. Residues: CASSIVDGYQETQYF.

The chain links TRBV7-9 to TRBJ2-1; the match to TRBD2 covers 10 bases. J lost 5 bases, V lost 3 bases, and 7 bases had no gene match. The CDR3 consists of 16 residues. The germline V gene encodes CDR1 SEHNR and CDR2 FQNEAQ (reference sequence). CDR3 nucleotides: TGTGCCAGCAGCTTTGGACTAGCGGAGGGGGACAATGAGCAGTTCTTC. This codes for CASSFGLAEGDNEQFF.

V and J are TRBV27 and TRBJ2-7; 7 nucleotides line up with TRBD2. Unmatched junction bases numbered 5, after V lost 5 bases and J lost 4 bases. CDR1 and CDR2 from the germline V gene are MNHEY and SMNVEV (reference sequence). The length of the CDR3 is 13 residues. The CDR3 DNA reads as TGTGCCAGCAGTCGGGCTAGCGGTTACGAGCAGTACTTC. It encodes CASSRASGYEQYF.

This clone has a handful of counts. The chain recombines TRBV3-1 (or the pseudogene TRBV3-2) with TRBJ1-1, with D possibly being TRBD1 (5 bases). The CDR3 has 13 amino acids. The V gene lost 6 bases and the J gene lost 5 bases, with 13 bases spanning the gap. Germline V CDR1 and CDR2: LGHDT, YNNKEL (reference sequence). The CDR3 reads CASRSQGWTEAFF. The CDR3 DNA sequence: TGTGCCAGCAGATCTCAGGGTTGGACTGAAGCTTTCTTT.

The chain employs TRBV28 and TRBJ1-1; 7 bases line up with TRBD1. Germline values: CDR1 MDHEN, CDR2 SYDVKM. V shed 3 bases and J 6 bases; nucleotides not matched to a gene: 13. The CDR3 sequence is 16 residues long. The CDR3 coding sequence is TGTGCCAGCAGTTTCGGTTCGGCAGGGGGTACTTCTGAAGCTTTCTTT. Translation: CASSFGSAGGTSEAFF.

The chain has TRBV2 and TRBJ1-5; no reliable D call. The V gene lost 4 bases and the J gene lost 6 bases, with 13 bases spanning the gap. The CDR3 sequence is 14 residues long. Germline V gene lookup returns CDR1 SNHLY and CDR2 FYNNEI. The CDR3 sequence is CASSVPQEGQPQHF. The CDR3 DNA sequence: TGTGCCAGCAGTGTCCCCCAGGAAGGTCAGCCCCAGCATTTT.

J is TRBJ2-3 and V is TRBV6-4; weak D call: TRBD2 (5 bases). The V gene lost 2 bases and the J gene lost 8 bases, with 14 bases spanning the gap. This CDR3 comprises 14 residues. In germline, CDR1 is MRHNA, CDR2 SNTAGT. The CDR3 is CASSDRMIGGTQYF. The CDR3 DNA reads as TGTGCCAGCAGTGACCGTATGATAGGAGGTACGCAGTATTTT.

Regarding this clone: The same CDR3 arises from other DNA sequences in this sample as well. The chain uses TRBV20-1 and TRBJ2-5; D is perhaps TRBD1 (5 bases). This CDR3 contains 11 residues. V was shortened by 2 bases and J by 4 bases, with 5 bases between the two germline ends. The germline V gene has CDR1 DFQATT and CDR2 SNEGSKA (reference sequence). CDR3 DNA: TGCAGTGCTAGAAGGGGAGAGACCCAGTACTTC. This translates into CSARRGETQYF.

The chain carries TRBV9 and TRBJ1-1, with D perhaps TRBD1 (5 bases). There are 19 residues in the CDR3. Germline V CDR1 and CDR2: SGDLS, YYNGEE. V was trimmed by 4 bases and J by 4 bases, leaving 29 bases between them. CDR3 DNA sequence: TGTGCCAGCAGCTCACATATCTCCTCAGGGACTCCCGTCGGCACTGAAGCTTTCTTT. It encodes CASSSHISSGTPVGTEAFF.

The chain uses TRBV7-2 and TRBJ1-4; D unresolved. Germline lookup yields CDR1 SGHTA and CDR2 FQGNSA. The CDR3 has 15 residues. With 5 bases removed from V and 7 bases from J, the gap between germline ends came to 17 bases. CDR3 sequence reads: CASSLHGGVSEKLFF. In DNA form, the CDR3 reads TGTGCCAGCAGCCTCCATGGAGGAGTGAGTGAAAAACTGTTTTTT.

The chain employs TRBV28 and TRBJ1-2, with D possibly being TRBD1 (5 bases). CDR1 and CDR2 from the germline V gene are MDHEN and SYDVKM. The CDR3 spans 13 residues. The V gene lost 7 bases and the J gene lost 4 bases, with 13 bases spanning the gap. CDR3 in DNA: TGTGCCAGCATCGGGGGAGCCACCTATGGCTACACCTTC. This translates into CASIGGATYGYTF.

The chain couples TRBV5-4 to TRBJ2-1, with D maybe TRBD2 (5 bases). This CDR3 has 16 amino acids. Germline V gene lookup returns CDR1 SGHNT and CDR2 YYREEE (reference sequence). Trimming removed 0 bases at V and 4 bases at J, with 14 bases between. In DNA form, the CDR3 reads TGTGCCAGCAGCTTGGCCTTCAGCGGTCGTTACAATGAGCAGTTCTTC. Amino acids: CASSLAFSGRYNEQFF. Together with reference TRBV5-4 and TRBJ2-1, the CDR3 gives the full variable domain: ETGVTQSPTHLIKTRGQQVTLRCSSQSGHNTVSWYQQALGQGPQFIFQYYREEENGRGNFPPRFSGLQFPNYSSELNVNALELDDSALYLCASSLAFSGRYNEQFFGPGTRLTVL.

This rearrangement joins TRBV30 to TRBJ2-1, with 7 nucleotides matching TRBD2. The trim removed 4 bases at V and 7 bases at J, leaving 10 bases unmatched. This CDR3 comprises 14 residues. Germline assignment: CDR1 GTSNPN and CDR2 SVGIG (reference sequence). The CDR3 DNA follows: TGTGCCTGGACGAGGGGAGGGGTGCGGAATGAGCAGTTCTTC. It is translated as CAWTRGGVRNEQFF. Complete variable domain (other parts from reference TRBV30 and TRBJ2-1): SQTIHQWPATLVQPVGSPLSLECTVEGTSNPNLYWYRQAAGRGLQLLFYSVGIGQISSEVPQNLSASRPQDRQFILSSKKLLLSDSGFYLCAWTRGGVRNEQFFGPGTRLTVL.

This clone was seen a handful of times. V and J are TRBV7-6 and TRBJ2-1, with TRBD2 matching 8 bases. Per the germline V gene, CDR1 is SGHVS and CDR2 is FNYEAQ. With V trimmed by 1 base and J by 4 bases, 3 bases remained unmatched. The CDR3 is 15 amino acids. The CDR3 nucleotides read TGTGCCAGCAGCTTAGGGGTAGCGGGATACAATGAGCAGTTCTTC. It codes for CASSLGVAGYNEQFF.

DNA for the CDR3: TGCGCCAGCAGTGACCCATTTTCCGGGAAACAGGAAAAACTGTTTTTT. Amino acids: CASSDPFSGKQEKLFF. The chain combines TRBV10-2 with TRBJ1-4; D not certain. V shed 3 bases and J shed 8 bases, with 19 bases lying between them. The CDR3 sequence is 16 residues long. CDR1 and CDR2 from the germline V gene are WSHSY and SAAADI.

The rearrangement uses TRBV18 and TRBJ2-7; D perhaps matches TRBD1 (6 bases). This CDR3 contains 14 residues. Germline values: CDR1 KGHSH, CDR2 LQKENI. V shed 4 bases and J shed 0 bases, with 10 bases lying between them. The CDR3 region is CASSHATGSYEQYF. The CDR3 bases are TGTGCCAGCTCACACGCGACAGGCTCCTACGAGCAGTACTTC.

The chain joins TRBV3-1 (or the pseudogene TRBV3-2) to TRBJ1-5, with 7 positions matching TRBD1. The CDR3 length is 15 residues. Losses at the gene ends were 4 bases for V and 4 bases for J; bases not matched to a gene: 7. The germline gives CDR1 LGHDT, CDR2 YNNKEL (reference sequence). CDR3 loop: CASSPRQGRNQPQHF. The DNA for the CDR3 is TGTGCCAGCAGCCCCAGACAGGGTCGGAATCAGCCCCAGCATTTT.

This chain uses TRBV5-4 with TRBJ2-1; D is uncertain. The CDR3 has 12 residues. Per the germline V gene, CDR1 is SGHNT and CDR2 is YYREEE (reference sequence). V lost 3 bases to trimming and J lost 8 bases, with 9 bases between them. This CDR3 is CASSSVGDEQFF. The CDR3 DNA reads TGTGCCAGCAGCTCTGTCGGAGATGAGCAGTTCTTC.

This chain connects TRBV7-9 to TRBJ1-5; D is perhaps TRBD1 (5 bases). Germline V CDR1 and CDR2: SEHNR, FQNEAQ (reference sequence). The CDR3 has 14 amino acids. The germline V and J ends were trimmed by 5 bases and 7 bases, with 15 bases remaining between them. In DNA, the CDR3 is TGTGCCAGCAGCCCTGGAGGGGAGGGCCAGCCCCAGCATTTT. Translation gives CASSPGGEGQPQHF.

The V gene is TRBV9, the J gene TRBJ2-2; D possibly corresponds to TRBD2 (5 bases). CDR3 length: 16 residues. V was pared by 2 bases and J by 0 bases, with 11 bases between. CDR1 and CDR2 (germline): SGDLS, YYNGEE. DNA for the CDR3: TGTGCCAGCAGCGTCCTAGCAGGCACGAACACCGGGGAGCTGTTTTTT. Translating it yields CASSVLAGTNTGELFF.

The chain links TRBV11-3 to TRBJ2-3, with TRBD2 matching 7 bases. This CDR3 is built from 16 residues. Trimming cost V 1 base and J 6 bases; bases outside gene matches: 10. Germline assignment: CDR1 SGHNT and CDR2 YENEEA. CDR3 nucleotides: TGTGCCAGCAGCTTAGGGTCCAGCGGGAAGAGGGATACGCAGTATTTT. Protein product: CASSLGSSGKRDTQYF. The complete variable domain, with remaining parts taken from reference TRBV11-3 and TRBJ2-3, reads EAGVVQSPRYKIIEKKQPVAFWCNPISGHNTLYWYLQNLGQGPELLIRYENEEAVDDSQLPKDRFSAERLKGVDSTLKIQPAELGDSAVYLCASSLGSSGKRDTQYFGPGTRLTVL.

The rearrangement uses TRBV14 and TRBJ2-7; 11 bases match TRBD2. J gave up 3 bases and V 3 bases, and 10 bases lay outside the gene matches. This CDR3 region has 17 residues. Germline V lookup: CDR1 SGHDN, CDR2 FVKESK. This CDR3 reads CASSQPFGTSGYYEQYF. CDR3 in DNA: TGTGCCAGCAGCCAGCCATTCGGGACTAGCGGATACTACGAGCAGTACTTC.

This clone was recorded a few times. This rearrangement joins TRBV3-1 (or the pseudogene TRBV3-2) to TRBJ1-6; the match to TRBD1 covers 10 bases. Germline V gene data show CDR1 as LGHDT and CDR2 as YNNKEL (reference sequence). V shed 4 bases, J shed 8 bases, and the junction held 5 bases outside the gene matches. This CDR3 has 15 residues. The CDR3 bases are TGTGCCAGCAGCCCCCTGGGACAGGGGCATTCACCCCTCCACTTT. This gives the protein CASSPLGQGHSPLHF.

Written as DNA, the CDR3 is TGTGCCAGCAGCCGTAGCGGGAGCTCCTACAATGAGCAGTTCTTC. This translates into CASSRSGSSYNEQFF. The V gene is TRBV3-1 (or the pseudogene TRBV3-2), the J gene TRBJ2-1, with 9 bases that match TRBD2. Germline V gene data show CDR1 as LGHDT and CDR2 as YNNKEL (reference sequence). The CDR3 totals 15 residues. V shed 4 bases, J shed 0 bases, and the junction held 1 base outside the gene matches.